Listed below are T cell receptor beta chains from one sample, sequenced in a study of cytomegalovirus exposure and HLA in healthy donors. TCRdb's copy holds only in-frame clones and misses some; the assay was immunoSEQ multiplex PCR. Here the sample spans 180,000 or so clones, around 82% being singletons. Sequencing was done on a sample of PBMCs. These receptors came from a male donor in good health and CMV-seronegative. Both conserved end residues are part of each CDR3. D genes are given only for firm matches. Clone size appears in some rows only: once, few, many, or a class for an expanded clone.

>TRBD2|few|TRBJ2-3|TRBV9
CASSVALSGGSSTDTQYF
TGTGCCAGCAGCGTAGCTCTTAGCGGGGGCAGTAGCACAGATACGCAGTATTTT
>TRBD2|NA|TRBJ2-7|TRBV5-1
CASRTGTSGTYEQYF
TGCGCCAGCAGAACCGGGACTAGCGGCACCTACGAGCAGTACTTC
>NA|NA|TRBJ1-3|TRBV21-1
CASSKGLQGATGNTIYF
TGTGCCAGCAGCAAAGGCCTCCAGGGGGCGACGGGAAACACCATATATTTT
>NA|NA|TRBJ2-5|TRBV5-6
CASKLAGGFATQYF
TGTGCCAGCAAATTGGCAGGAGGGTTCGCGACCCAGTACTTC
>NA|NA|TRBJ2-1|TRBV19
CASSISRGQGGHNEQFF
TGTGCCAGTAGTATAAGTCGCGGCCAGGGGGGTCACAATGAGCAGTTCTTC
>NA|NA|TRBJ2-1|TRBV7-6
CASSLPPPGDEQFF
TGTGCCAGCAGCTTGCCCCCCCCCGGGGATGAGCAGTTCTTC
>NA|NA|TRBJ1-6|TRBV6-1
CASSPGERNSPLHF
TGTGCCAGCAGTCCGGGGGAACGTAATTCACCCCTCCACTTT
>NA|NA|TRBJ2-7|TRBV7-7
CASSLAETYEQYF
TGTGCCAGCAGCTTAGCGGAGACCTACGAGCAGTACTTC
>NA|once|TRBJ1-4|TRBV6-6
CASSARSANEKLFF
TGTGCCAGCAGCGCGCGTTCTGCTAATGAAAAACTGTTTTTT
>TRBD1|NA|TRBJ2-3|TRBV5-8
CAGTGRADTQYF
TGTGCCGGGACAGGGAGGGCGGATACGCAGTATTTT
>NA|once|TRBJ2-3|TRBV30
CAWTPMGGSTDTQYF
TGTGCCTGGACCCCAATGGGCGGGAGCACAGATACGCAGTATTTT
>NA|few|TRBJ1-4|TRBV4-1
CASSQVNLVGQLNEKLFF
TGCGCCAGCAGCCAAGTTAATCTCGTAGGACAGCTTAATGAAAAACTGTTTTTT
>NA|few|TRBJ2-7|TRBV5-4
CASSTGQISHEQYF
TGTGCCAGCAGCACAGGACAGATCTCTCACGAGCAGTACTTC
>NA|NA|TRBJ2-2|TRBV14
CASSQTTRTVATGELFF
TGTGCCAGCAGCCAAACGACTCGGACAGTGGCCACCGGGGAGCTGTTTTTT
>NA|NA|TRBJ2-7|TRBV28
CASSKFPGYEQYF
TGTGCCAGCAGTAAATTTCCGGGGTACGAGCAGTACTTC
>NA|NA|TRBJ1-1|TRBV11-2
CASSPGGGVNTEAFF
TGTGCCAGCAGCCCCGGGGGAGGGGTGAACACTGAAGCTTTCTTT
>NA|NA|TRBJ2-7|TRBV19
CASSISLASEQYF
TGTGCCAGTAGTATTTCTCTAGCAAGTGAGCAGTACTTC
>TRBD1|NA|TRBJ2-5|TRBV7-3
CASSSGQGLETQYF
TGTGCCAGCAGCTCCGGACAGGGTTTAGAGACCCAGTACTTC
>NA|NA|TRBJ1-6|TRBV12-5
CASGLGHENSPLHF
TGTGCTAGTGGACTGGGACACGAGAATTCACCCCTCCACTTT
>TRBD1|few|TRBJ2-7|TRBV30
CAWSIPRTGAEQYF
TGTGCCTGGAGTATTCCTCGGACAGGGGCCGAGCAGTACTTC
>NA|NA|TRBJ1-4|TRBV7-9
CASSLGRGGGEKLFF
TGTGCCAGCAGCTTAGGAAGGGGCGGCGGTGAAAAACTGTTTTTT
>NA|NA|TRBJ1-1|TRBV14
CASRGAGNTEAFF
TGTGCCAGCAGGGGGGCGGGGAACACTGAAGCTTTCTTT
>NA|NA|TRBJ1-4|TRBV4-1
CASSDRLSFGYAEKLFF
TGCGCCAGCAGTGACAGGTTGAGTTTCGGTTATGCCGAAAAACTGTTTTTT
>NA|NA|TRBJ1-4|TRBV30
CAWSADPIRDGATNEKLFF
TGTGCCTGGAGTGCCGACCCAATCCGGGATGGGGCAACTAATGAAAAACTGTTTTTT
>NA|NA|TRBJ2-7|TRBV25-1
CASSGETYEQYF
TGTGCCAGCAGTGGTGAAACCTACGAGCAGTACTTC
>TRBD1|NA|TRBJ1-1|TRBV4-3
CASSQAQGLNTEAFF
TGCGCCAGCAGCCAAGCACAGGGGTTGAACACTGAAGCTTTCTTT
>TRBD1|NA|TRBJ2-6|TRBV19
CASSPGTGKTGANVLTF
TGTGCCAGTAGTCCCGGGACAGGGAAAACTGGGGCCAACGTCCTGACTTTC
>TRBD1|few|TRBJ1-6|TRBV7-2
CASSFVGQAYNSPLHF
TGTGCCAGCAGCTTTGTCGGACAGGCTTATAATTCACCCCTCCACTTT
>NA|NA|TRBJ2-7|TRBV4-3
CASRQRLDDSYEQYF
TGCGCCAGCAGACAAAGGCTAGATGACTCCTACGAGCAGTACTTC
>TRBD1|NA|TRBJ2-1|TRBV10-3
CAISESGQGREQFF
TGTGCCATCAGTGAGTCGGGACAGGGACGTGAGCAGTTCTTC
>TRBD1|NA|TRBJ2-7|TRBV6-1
CASSEAKVPGQAYEQYF
TGTGCCAGCAGTGAAGCGAAAGTCCCAGGACAGGCCTACGAGCAGTACTTC
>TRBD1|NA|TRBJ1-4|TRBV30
CAWQTGDEKLFF
TGTGCCTGGCAAACAGGGGATGAAAAACTGTTTTTT
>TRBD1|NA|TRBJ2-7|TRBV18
CASSGGTGVIEQYF
TGTGCCAGCTCTGGCGGTACAGGGGTGATCGAGCAGTACTTC
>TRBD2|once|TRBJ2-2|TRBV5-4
CASSLGGGGNTGELFF
TGTGCCAGCAGCTTGGGGGGGGGAGGCAACACCGGGGAGCTGTTTTTT
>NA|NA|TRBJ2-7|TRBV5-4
CASSLFGQGLEQYF
TGTGCCAGCAGCTTGTTTGGGCAGGGGCTCGAGCAGTACTTC
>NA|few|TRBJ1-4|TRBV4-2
CASSQERGGGEKLFF
TGTGCCAGCAGCCAAGAGAGGGGGGGCGGTGAAAAACTGTTTTTT
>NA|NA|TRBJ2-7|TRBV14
CASSWSGNYEQYF
TGTGCCAGCAGCTGGTCAGGGAACTACGAGCAGTACTTC
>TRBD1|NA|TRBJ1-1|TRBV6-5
CACLATGGFPEAFF
TGTGCCTGCTTGGCGACAGGGGGCTTCCCTGAAGCTTTCTTT
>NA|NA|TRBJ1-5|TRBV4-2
CASSQEDSAGDQPQHF
TGTGCCAGCAGCCAAGAAGACAGCGCGGGAGATCAGCCCCAGCATTTT
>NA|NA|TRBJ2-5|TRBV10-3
CAISERGGETQYF
TGTGCCATCAGTGAGAGGGGGGGAGAGACCCAGTACTTC
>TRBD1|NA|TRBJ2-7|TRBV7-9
CSSSAAGTGIYQRAYEQYF
TGTTCCAGCAGCGCCGCCGGGACAGGGATCTACCAGCGGGCCTACGAGCAGTACTTC
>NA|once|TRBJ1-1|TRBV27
CASSGARGLRNTEAFF
TGTGCCAGCAGCGGGGCACGGGGACTGAGGAACACTGAAGCTTTCTTT
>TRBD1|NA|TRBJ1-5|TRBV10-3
CAARAQGWGNQPQHF
TGTGCCGCCCGAGCACAGGGGTGGGGCAATCAGCCCCAGCATTTT
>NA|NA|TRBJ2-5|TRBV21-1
CASTPRDGETQYF
TGTGCCAGCACCCCACGGGATGGAGAGACCCAGTACTTC
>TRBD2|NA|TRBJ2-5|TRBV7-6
CASSFRLAGAGETQYF
TGTGCCAGCAGCTTCCGGTTAGCGGGAGCTGGTGAGACCCAGTACTTC
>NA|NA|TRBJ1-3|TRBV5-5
CASSLEPNFSGNTIYF
TGTGCCAGCAGCTTGGAACCGAACTTCTCTGGAAACACCATATATTTT